This entry lists 29 T cell receptor beta chains sequenced from one sample in a study of T cell repertoires in cytomegalovirus infection. Using its own MiXCR run on the reads, TCRdb lists one record per CDR3 protein. The sample consists of hundreds of thousands of distinct CDR3 sequences, 20% to 30% of them appearing once. Sequences were obtained from CD8+ T cells from PBMCs. The receptors stem from a human donor in good health (CMV status not recorded). Some clones in this sample may be carry-over from other donors' samples.

This clonotype was detected many times. The chain combines TRBV7-2 with TRBJ1-3; D is unclear. Trimming left V 3 bases short and J 8 bases short, with 11 bases between. CDR1 and CDR2 from the germline V gene are SGHTA and FQGNSA. The CDR3 covers 13 residues. The CDR3 sequence is CASSFEGLDTIYF. For the CDR3, the DNA is TGTGCCAGCAGCTTCGAGGGCCTGGACACCATATATTTT.

The sample holds a few counts of this clonotype. The V and J genes are TRBV28 and TRBJ2-1; tentative D call: TRBD2 (7 bases). CDR3 length: 16 amino acids. Trimming took 4 bases from V and 4 from J, leaving 17 bases between them. Germline assignment: CDR1 MDHEN and CDR2 SYDVKM. CDR3 nucleotide sequence: TGTGCCAGCAGTTGGGGGGGCTTTGGGGTTTACAATGAGCAGTTCTTC. It yields the protein CASSWGGFGVYNEQFF. The variable domain in full, with the rest retrieved from reference TRBV28 and TRBJ2-1, is DVKVTQSSRYLVKRTGEKVFLECVQDMDHENMFWYRQDPGLGLRLIYFSYDVKMKEKGDIPEGYSVSREKKERFSLILESASTNQTSMYLCASSWGGFGVYNEQFFGPGTRLTVL.

The chain links TRBV28 to TRBJ2-7; 11 bases line up with TRBD2. Germline V lookup: CDR1 MDHEN, CDR2 SYDVKM. With V trimmed by 5 bases and J by 0 bases, 12 bases remained unmatched. This CDR3 spans 18 amino acids. The CDR3 loop is CASSRPSGGPRSSYEQYV. CDR3 DNA: TGTGCCAGCAGTCGTCCTAGCGGGGGGCCCCGGAGCTCCTACGAGCAGTACGTC.

This clonotype has only a few counts. The V gene is TRBV15, the J gene TRBJ2-3; 10 nucleotides match TRBD2. Germline CDR1 LNHNV, CDR2 YYDKDF (reference sequence). Trimming removed 0 bases from V and 6 bases from J; junction bases left unmatched: 12. This CDR3 comprises 18 residues. This CDR3 reads CATSRDRVLAGFGDTQYF. CDR3 DNA sequence: TGTGCCACCAGCAGAGATCGAGTACTAGCGGGGTTTGGGGATACGCAGTATTTT.

A word on this clonotype: Since a much larger clone is just one base distant, this may be a read error. The genes are TRBV7-9 and TRBJ2-2; the D is unclear. This CDR3 is 13 amino acids long. Germline V gene lookup returns CDR1 SEHNR and CDR2 FQNEAQ (reference sequence). The CDR3 region has the DNA TGTGCCAGCAACTTAAAAAAAACCGGGGAGCTGTTTTTT. This sequence encodes CASNLKKTGELFF.

This clonotype has a count of ten or more. The genes are TRBV12-3 or TRBV12-4 and TRBJ2-1; no definite D call. The V gene lost 3 bases and the J gene lost 5 bases, with 14 bases spanning the gap. The length of the CDR3 is 15 residues. The CDR3 sequence is CASSFGPHLNNEQFF. DNA for the CDR3: TGTGCCAGCAGTTTCGGACCTCATTTAAACAATGAGCAGTTCTTC.

This clonotype has a count of ten or more. V gene TRBV12-3 or TRBV12-4 combines with J gene TRBJ1-1; D remains unclear. V lost 5 bases and J 1 base, leaving 11 bases between the germline ends. CDR3 length: 14 residues. The CDR3 protein is CASSPPGSNTEAFF. CDR3 nucleotides: TGTGCCAGCAGTCCCCCCGGATCGAACACTGAAGCTTTCTTT.

This clonotype was counted only a few times. This chain joins TRBV25-1 and TRBJ1-4; D unclear. The CDR3 contains 13 residues. Per the germline V gene, CDR1 is MGHDK and CDR2 is SYGVNS. Trimming cost V 4 bases and J 8 bases, with 11 bases left between them. CDR3 sequence: CASSGQVWEKLFF. The CDR3 nucleotides are TGTGCCAGCAGTGGGCAGGTTTGGGAAAAACTGTTTTTT. Variable domain in full (rest from reference TRBV25-1 and TRBJ1-4): EADIYQTPRYLVIGTGKKITLECSQTMGHDKMYWYQQDPGMELHLIHYSYGVNSTEKGDLSSESTVSRIRTEHFPLTLESARPSHTSQYLCASSGQVWEKLFFGSGTQLSVL.

This clonotype was picked up a small number of times. The chain couples TRBV6-4 to TRBJ2-5; the D gene could be TRBD1 or TRBD2 (5 bases each). The V end lost 3 bases, the J end lost 2 bases, and 16 bases lay between the germline ends. This CDR3 is 16 amino acids long. Germline values: CDR1 MRHNA, CDR2 SNTAGT. DNA for the CDR3: TGTGCCAGCAGTGAGGGACCGACACTTCGACAAGAGACCCAGTACTTC. It translates to CASSEGPTLRQETQYF.

The chain carries TRBV6-2 or TRBV6-3 and TRBJ2-7; the D is unclear. Germline V gene lookup returns CDR1 MNHEY and CDR2 SVGEGT. The V and J ends lost 6 bases and 3 bases respectively, with 12 bases between them. This CDR3 is 13 amino acids long. CDR3 protein: CASRTGPLYEQYV. As DNA, the CDR3 is TGTGCCAGCAGAACCGGGCCCCTCTACGAGCAGTACGTC.

This sequence joins TRBV10-3 and TRBJ1-2; D is ambiguous. The ends were cut back, 2 bases at V and 4 bases at J, with 14 bases in the middle. CDR1 is ENHRY, CDR2 SYGVKD, per germline. CDR3 length: 15 residues. The CDR3 region is CAISEEGVVVYGYTF. The CDR3 region has the DNA TGTGCCATCAGTGAGGAGGGAGTCGTGGTCTATGGCTACACCTTC.

As regards this clonotype: A much larger clone sits a single nucleotide away, making a read error possible. The V gene is TRBV19, the J gene TRBJ1-1; possible D gene TRBD1, 5 bases. CDR1 and CDR2 (germline): LNHDA, SQIVND (reference sequence). This CDR3 comprises 17 residues. As DNA, the CDR3 is TGTGCCAGTAGACCCGGGGACGGCTCTTCGAGGTGGACTGAAGCTTACTTT. Translating it yields CASRPGDGSSRWTEAYF.

The rearrangement links TRBV19 to TRBJ2-5; TRBD1 matches at 7 bases. Germline trimming cut 5 bases from V and 1 base from J; bases unmatched to any gene: 10. Germline loops: CDR1 LNHDA, CDR2 SQIVND (reference sequence). The CDR3 totals 16 residues. CDR3 DNA sequence: TGTGCCAGTAGTTGGGACAGTTCCCCTCTCCAAGAGACCCAGTACTTC. Its translation is CASSWDSSPLQETQYF. The full variable domain, rest sourced from reference TRBV19 and TRBJ2-5, is DGGITQSPKYLFRKEGQNVTLSCEQNLNHDAMYWYRQDPGQGLRLIYYSQIVNDFQKGDIAEGYSVSREKKESFPLTVTSAQKNPTAFYLCASSWDSSPLQETQYFGPGTRLLVL.

This chain connects TRBV20-1 to TRBJ2-2; 9 bases align to TRBD1. V was pared by 3 bases and J by 6 bases, with 11 bases of the junction left unmatched. Germline V gene lookup returns CDR1 DFQATT and CDR2 SNEGSKA (reference sequence). The CDR3 runs 16 residues. CDR3 region: CSASKQGALMAGELFF. The CDR3 DNA is TGCAGTGCTAGTAAACAGGGGGCTCTGATGGCCGGGGAGCTGTTTTTT.

This clonotype was detected many times. The chain recombines TRBV11-2 with TRBJ2-7; D not certain. Germline V gives CDR1 SGHAT, CDR2 FQNNGV. The CDR3 contains 13 residues. The V gene lost 6 bases and the J gene lost 6 bases, with 15 bases spanning the gap. CDR3 in amino acids: CASSPRSEIEQYV. CDR3 bases: TGTGCCAGCAGTCCCAGATCGGAAATCGAGCAGTACGTC.

This clonotype appeared a few times. This chain uses TRBV6-2 or TRBV6-3 with TRBJ1-1; D gene uncertain. Trimming took off 4 bases at V and 2 bases at J, with 8 bases between the two ends. Germline V lookup: CDR1 MNHEY, CDR2 SVGEGT. CDR3 length equals 13 residues. CDR3 sequence reads: CASSFVDNTEAFF. CDR3 coding DNA: TGTGCCAGCAGTTTCGTTGATAACACTGAAGCTTTCTTT.

The V and J genes are TRBV19 and TRBJ1-5, with D maybe TRBD1 (5 bases). CDR1 and CDR2 from the germline V gene are LNHDA and SQIVND (reference sequence). V lost 1 base and J lost 4, with 8 bases in between. The CDR3 loop spans 14 amino acids. As DNA, the CDR3 is TGTGCCAGTAGTATAGGTCCAGGGAATCAGCCCCAGCATTTT. Encoded protein: CASSIGPGNQPQHF.

In its sample, this clonotype was seen many times. V usage is TRBV5-1 and J usage is TRBJ1-1; D unclear. Trimming left V 4 bases short and J 2 bases short, with 15 bases between. CDR1 and CDR2 from the germline V gene are SGHRS and YFSETQ. There are 15 residues in the CDR3. In DNA form, the CDR3 reads TGCGCCAGCAGCCCCCGGCAGCTGTCCAACACTGAAGCTTTCTTT. Protein: CASSPRQLSNTEAFF.

As concerns this clonotype: This may be a read error: a much more frequent sequence differs by one nucleotide. The chain uses TRBV7-6 and TRBJ2-3, with 7 nucleotides matching TRBD1. Trimming at V came to 4 bases and at J to 6 bases, leaving 13 bases not matched to a gene. The germline CDR1 and CDR2 sequences are SGHVS and FNYEAQ. The CDR3 sequence is 16 residues long. The chain's CDR3 is CASSSRTRGQRDTQYF. CDR3 bases: TGTGCCAGCAGCTCAAGGACAAGGGGGCAAAGGGATACGCAGTATTTT. The variable domain in full, with the rest retrieved from reference TRBV7-6 and TRBJ2-3, is GAGVSQSPRYKVTKRGQDVALRCDPISGHVSLYWYRQALGQGPEFLTYFNYEAQQDKSGLPNDRFSAERPEGSISTLTIQRTEQRDSAMYRCASSSRTRGQRDTQYFGPGTRLTVL.

This clonotype was detected only a few times. V gene TRBV28 combines with J gene TRBJ1-4, with D uncertain. The CDR3 spans 15 residues. Germline V gives CDR1 MDHEN, CDR2 SYDVKM. The V end was cut by 4 bases, the J end by 0 bases, with 9 bases between. CDR3: CASSSSLATNEKLFF. The CDR3 DNA follows: TGTGCCAGCAGTTCCAGCCTTGCAACTAATGAAAAACTGTTTTTT. The full variable domain, with the rest looked up from reference TRBV28 and TRBJ1-4, is DVKVTQSSRYLVKRTGEKVFLECVQDMDHENMFWYRQDPGLGLRLIYFSYDVKMKEKGDIPEGYSVSREKKERFSLILESASTNQTSMYLCASSSSLATNEKLFFGSGTQLSVL.

CDR3: CASSLVVPEAFF. In DNA form, the CDR3 reads TGTGCCAGCAGTTTAGTTGTACCTGAAGCTTTCTTT. This chain links TRBV12-3 or TRBV12-4 with TRBJ1-1; D is unclear. CDR3 size: 12 residues. The ends were cut back, 1 base at V and 6 bases at J, with 6 bases in the middle.

The chain carries TRBV4-1 and TRBJ1-2, with a possible D match to TRBD1 (5 bases). The CDR3 is 15 residues long. Germline V CDR1 and CDR2: MGHRA, YSYEKL. The V end was cut by 1 base, the J end by 0 bases, with 9 bases between. The CDR3 nucleotides read TGCGCCAGCAGCCAAGGCAAGGGACCTAACTATGGCTACACCTTC. Translated: CASSQGKGPNYGYTF.

The chain has TRBV6-5 and TRBJ1-1; D remains ambiguous. The CDR3 extends over 13 amino acids. Trimming took off 8 bases at V and 4 bases at J, with 14 bases between the two ends. From germline, CDR1 is MNHEY and CDR2 SVGAGI. CDR3 protein: CASSLTRSTEAFF. CDR3 DNA sequence: TGTGCCAGCTCACTGACCCGGTCCACTGAAGCTTTCTTT.

This clonotype occurred many times. The chain combines TRBV4-1 with TRBJ1-1, with D maybe TRBD1 (5 bases). The V end lost 1 base, the J end lost 4 bases, and 13 bases lay between the germline ends. The CDR3 covers 15 residues. Per the germline V gene, CDR1 is MGHRA and CDR2 is YSYEKL. The CDR3 here is CASSQAVGGVTEAFF. CDR3 DNA: TGCGCCAGCAGCCAAGCTGTTGGAGGGGTCACTGAAGCTTTCTTT.

This chain joins TRBV5-1 and TRBJ1-1; 8 bases align to TRBD1. The length of the CDR3 is 14 residues. V gave up 4 bases and J gave up 7 bases; unmatched junction bases: 9. Germline loops: CDR1 SGHRS, CDR2 YFSETQ. This CDR3 is CASSAGTGTIEAFF. The CDR3 DNA reads TGCGCCAGCAGCGCTGGGACAGGAACAATTGAAGCTTTCTTT.

This clonotype was seen a handful of times. The CDR3 loop is CASSLAGLASGTDTQYF. The CDR3 DNA reads as TGTGCCAGCAGCTTAGCGGGACTAGCGAGTGGCACAGATACGCAGTATTTT. The chain recombines TRBV7-2 with TRBJ2-3; 10 bases fit TRBD2. CDR3 length equals 17 residues. V was pared by 0 bases and J by 1 base, with 4 bases of the junction left unmatched. CDR1 and CDR2 from the germline V gene are SGHTA and FQGNSA.

The genes are TRBV6-5 and TRBJ2-5; D is undetermined. This CDR3 is built from 14 residues. Trimming took off 7 bases at V and 4 bases at J, with 16 bases between the two ends. Germline V gene data show CDR1 as MNHEY and CDR2 as SVGAGI. This chain's CDR3 is CASTDRQALETQYF. The CDR3 coding sequence is TGTGCCAGCACCGATCGCCAGGCCTTAGAGACCCAGTACTTC.

This clonotype was counted only a few times. V and J are TRBV27 and TRBJ1-5, with D maybe TRBD1 (6 bases). The germline V and J ends were trimmed by 1 base and 5 bases, with 12 bases remaining between them. Germline CDR1 and CDR2: MNHEY and SMNVEV (reference sequence). This CDR3 is built from 15 residues. The CDR3 protein is CASSLWAGADQPQHF. DNA for the CDR3: TGTGCCAGCAGTTTATGGGCAGGGGCAGATCAGCCCCAGCATTTT.

The chain is built from TRBV20-1 and TRBJ2-7; the match to TRBD2 covers 10 bases. Germline V lookup: CDR1 DFQATT, CDR2 SNEGSKA (reference sequence). The junction had 2 bases not matched to a gene; V was cut back by 5 bases and J by 1 base. CDR3 size: 13 residues. The CDR3 sequence is CSAVAGGSYEQYV. As DNA, the CDR3 is TGCAGTGCTGTAGCGGGGGGTTCCTACGAGCAGTACGTC.